The sequence of this TCR beta chain was determined in a study of identical twins. A universal primer site was incorporated via template switching, and the cDNA contained unique molecular identifiers. TCRdb ran MiXCR on the 5' RACE reads and lists one entry per CDR3 protein. Among 450,000 or so distinct CDR3 sequences listed, under 20% were seen once. A few counts support this clonotype. V lost 7 bases, J lost 0 bases, and 12 bases lay in between. The CDR3 contains 14 residues. The germline V gene encodes CDR1 MNHNS and CDR2 SASEGT. The chain links TRBV6-1 to TRBJ2-5; D remains unclear. The sequence was collected from a man between 45 and 60 years old in good health. Source material: naive T cells sorted from blood. The CDR3: CASKNWTDQETQYF. The CDR3 coding sequence is TGTGCCAGCAAGAATTGGACGGACCAAGAGACCCAGTACTTC.